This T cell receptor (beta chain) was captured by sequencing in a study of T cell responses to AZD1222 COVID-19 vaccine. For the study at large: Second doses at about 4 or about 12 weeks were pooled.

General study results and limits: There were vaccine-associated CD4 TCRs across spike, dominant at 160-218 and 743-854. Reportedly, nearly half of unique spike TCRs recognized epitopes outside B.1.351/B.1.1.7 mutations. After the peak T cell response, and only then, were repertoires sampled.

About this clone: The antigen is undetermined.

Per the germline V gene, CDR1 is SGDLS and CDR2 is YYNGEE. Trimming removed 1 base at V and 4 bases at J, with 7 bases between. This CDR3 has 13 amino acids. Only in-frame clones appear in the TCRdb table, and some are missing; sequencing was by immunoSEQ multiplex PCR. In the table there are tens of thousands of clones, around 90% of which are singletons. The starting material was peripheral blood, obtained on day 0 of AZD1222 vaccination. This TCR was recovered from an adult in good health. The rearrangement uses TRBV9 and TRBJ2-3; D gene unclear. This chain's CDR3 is CASSVFDPDTQYF. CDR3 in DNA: TGTGCCAGCAGCGTATTCGATCCAGATACGCAGTATTTT. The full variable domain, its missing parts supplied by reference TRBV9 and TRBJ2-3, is DSGVTQTPKHLITATGQRVTLRCSPRSGDLSVYWYQQSLDQGLQFLIQYYNGEERAKGNILERFSAQQFPDLHSELNLSSLELGDSALYFCASSVFDPDTQYFGPGTRLTVL.